Below, one T cell receptor (beta chain) is given with its context. The sample originates from a study of beta chain features in type 1 diabetes. The CDR3 length is 13 residues. V lost 4 bases and J lost 6, with 13 bases in between. Germline values: CDR1 SGHRS, CDR2 YFSETQ. Reverse transcription of all isolated RNA meant that expressed TCRB transcripts were sequenced. Assay used: immunoSEQ multiplex PCR; TCRdb lists only in-frame clones, some missing. The table shows 330,000 or so clones, with roughly a fifth occurring only once. The authors took one heparinised blood draw, averaging about 116 mL, from each donor.

This TCR was sampled from a young woman in good health. The chain carries TRBV5-1 and TRBJ1-2; D unresolved. The sequencing input was naive CD4+ T cells from blood. This chain's CDR3 is CASSPPGLNGYTF. DNA for the CDR3: TGCGCCAGCAGCCCCCCGGGTCTGAATGGCTACACCTTC.